These 17 T cell receptor beta chains share one sample of origin, sequenced in a study of breast tumors, draining lymph nodes, adjacent tissues (dated by TCRdb to about 2016). Lymph node samples came from the axillary draining lymph nodes of breast cancer patients. The library was prepared using multiplex PCR. For sequencing, an Illumina HiSeq 2000 was employed. Through fastp at Q25 and MiXCR, TCRdb rebuilt clones from the public reads, retaining in-frame beta chains. Identical CDR3 protein sequences are pooled into one entry, listed with their most common genes and DNA. For this sample there are 85,000 to 130,000 distinct CDR3 sequences; more than 30% appear just once. The biggest ten clones account for under 6% of the sample. The sequenced sample was axillary lymph node tissue. The origin of the receptors is a female donor with breast cancer. Some clones in this sample may be carry-over from other donors' samples.

Many counts were recorded for this clonotype. The chain uses TRBV12-3 or TRBV12-4 and TRBJ2-1; D tentatively reads TRBD1 or TRBD2 (5 bases each). CDR3 length: 18 amino acids. V was clipped by 1 base and J by 4 bases, with 20 bases between them. The CDR3 reads CASSLVGGSWVQYNEQFF. The DNA for the CDR3 is TGTGCCAGCAGTTTAGTTGGGGGTAGTTGGGTACAATACAATGAGCAGTTCTTC.

This clonotype was detected many times. The CDR3 DNA follows: TGTGCCAGCAGCCAAGACAGGGGGCGAATCTATGGCTACACCTTC. Protein: CASSQDRGRIYGYTF. V gene TRBV16 combines with J gene TRBJ1-2; TRBD1 agrees at 10 bases. Germline lookup yields CDR1 KGHSY and CDR2 FQNENV. There are 15 residues in the CDR3. V lost 2 bases to trimming and J lost 4 bases; unmatched junction nucleotides: 4.

The chain combines TRBV15 with TRBJ1-3; TRBD1 might be the D (6 bases). CDR1 is LNHNV, CDR2 YYDKDF, per germline (reference sequence). V lost 3 bases to trimming and J lost 2 bases, with 11 bases between them. The CDR3 is 15 amino acids. For the CDR3, the DNA is TGTGCCACCAGCAGGGACAGCGGGGCTGGAAACACCATATATTTT. Amino acids: CATSRDSGAGNTIYF.

In the case of this clonotype: Being one base from a much bigger clone, this may be a read error. The chain joins TRBV6-2 or TRBV6-3 to TRBJ2-1; D gene ambiguous. The CDR3 length is 11 residues. The germline CDR1 and CDR2 sequences are MNHEY and SVGEGT. The CDR3 DNA reads as TGTGCCAGCAGCGTCGCTTACGAGCGGTTCTTC. Encoded protein: CASSVAYERFF.

Notes on this clonotype: A junction boundary mismatches the germline segment, possibly from a read error. V and J are TRBV28 and TRBJ2-7; TRBD2 matches at 14 bases. In germline, CDR1 is MDHEN, CDR2 SYDVKM. The CDR3 consists of 18 residues. The CDR3 protein is CACSLCLRLAGGPNEQYF. CDR3 nucleotide sequence: TGTGCCTGCAGTTTATGTTTGCGACTAGCGGGAGGGCCAAACGAGCAGTACTTC.

This clonotype was recorded at least ten times. The chain has TRBV5-6 and TRBJ2-5, with D hard to call. The CDR3 loop spans 13 amino acids. Trimming removed 4 bases at V and 1 base at J, with 8 bases between. Germline CDR1 reads SGHDT; CDR2 reads YYEEEE. Here the CDR3 DNA reads TGTGCCAGCAGCCTCCCACTCCAAGAGACCCAGTACTTC. It encodes CASSLPLQETQYF.

This clonotype was detected a few times. Germline and junction disagree at one end, which may indicate a read error. V usage is TRBV6-2 or TRBV6-3 and J usage is TRBJ1-2; D possibly corresponds to TRBD1 (5 bases). There are 17 residues in the CDR3. Germline CDR1 reads MNHEY; CDR2 reads SVGEGT. The CDR3 is CASSHSTSGSANYGYTF. DNA for the CDR3: TGTGCCAGCAGTCACTCAACGTCAGGGTCCGCTAACTATGGCTACACCTTC.

A note on this clonotype: This could be a read error, since a much larger clone is one nucleotide away. V and J are TRBV5-8 and TRBJ2-2; perhaps TRBD1 as D (6 bases). V lost 6 bases, J lost 2 bases, and 14 bases lay in between. The CDR3 covers 15 residues. Per the germline V gene, CDR1 is SGHTS and CDR2 is YDEGEE. For the CDR3, the DNA is TGTGCCAGCATACCACAGGGACCTAACACCGGGGAGCTGTTTTTT. It specifies CASIPQGPNTGELFF.

This chain links TRBV2 with TRBJ2-7; D is uncertain. This CDR3 contains 13 residues. CDR1 and CDR2 from the germline V gene are SNHLY and FYNNEI. The V gene lost 4 bases and the J gene lost 0 bases, with 7 bases spanning the gap. DNA for the CDR3: TGTGCCAGCAGTGTTCTCAGCTCCTACGAGCAGTACTTC. It encodes CASSVLSSYEQYF.

This clonotype occurred many times. The rearrangement links TRBV6-5 to TRBJ1-4; maybe TRBD1 (5 bases). There are 18 residues in the CDR3. The germline CDR1 and CDR2 sequences are MNHEY and SVGAGI. The V end lost 0 bases, the J end lost 0 bases, and 14 bases lay between the germline ends. The CDR3: CASSYSWGAGATNEKLFF. The CDR3 DNA follows: TGTGCCAGCAGTTACTCTTGGGGAGCGGGGGCAACTAATGAAAAACTGTTTTTT.

This clonotype was detected ten times or more. The chain uses TRBV6-1 and TRBJ1-6; the D is unclear. The CDR3 is 14 amino acids. Trimming removed 6 bases from V and 5 bases from J, with 11 bases in between. Looked up from germline, CDR1 is MNHNS and CDR2 is SASEGT. The CDR3 sequence is CASRVQYDNSPLHF. The CDR3 DNA sequence: TGTGCCAGCAGAGTTCAGTACGATAATTCACCCCTCCACTTT.

Written as DNA, the CDR3 is TGTGCCAGTAGTGAGCCGGGCCGTGGGACCATATATTTT. Its protein is CASSEPGRGTIYF. The genes are TRBV19 and TRBJ1-3; D gene unclear. Germline-derived CDR1 and CDR2 are LNHDA and SQIVND (reference sequence). The CDR3 is made up of 13 amino acids. V lost 5 bases and J 10 bases, leaving 15 bases between the germline ends.

For the CDR3, the DNA is TGCAGCGTTGAAGATTTGGGATTACAAGGCTACACCGGGGAGCTGTTTTTT. Translation: CSVEDLGLQGYTGELFF. V usage is TRBV29-1 and J usage is TRBJ2-2, with no clear D. Per germline, CDR1 SQVTM and CDR2 ANQGSEA. Deletions cut 0 bases from V and 3 bases from J, with 17 bases between. The CDR3 is made up of 17 amino acids.

On this clonotype: In this CDR3 the conserved last residue, phenylalanine or tryptophan, is missing, so a read error is likely. The chain couples TRBV12-3 or TRBV12-4 to TRBJ1-1; maybe TRBD1 (6 bases). Trimming removed 7 bases at V and 7 bases at J, with 10 bases between. The CDR3 is 11 amino acids. This chain's CDR3 is CASTRGREAFL. As DNA, the CDR3 is TGTGCCAGCACCAGGGGTCGTGAAGCTTTCCTT.

Ten or more counts support this clonotype. V gene TRBV5-6 combines with J gene TRBJ1-2; D is unresolved. The CDR3 totals 14 residues. V shed 0 bases and J shed 4 bases, with 10 bases lying between them. Per the germline V gene, CDR1 is SGHDT and CDR2 is YYEEEE. The CDR3 DNA reads TGTGCCAGCAGCTTGGGGGGAGTCGGCTATGGCTACACCTTC. Protein: CASSLGGVGYGYTF.

This clonotype came up many times. The chain combines TRBV12-3 or TRBV12-4 with TRBJ1-6; D is undetermined. V shed 5 bases and J shed 9 bases, with 14 bases lying between them. The CDR3 loop spans 14 amino acids. The CDR3 reads CASSTPSLGSPLHF. In nucleotides, the CDR3 is TGTGCCAGCAGTACCCCCTCCTTGGGTTCACCCCTCCACTTT.

This clonotype was counted many times. DNA of the CDR3: TGTGCCAGCAGCGGAGGGTTGGGGTGGGGGCGGGAAGGCTACACCTTC. It codes for CASSGGLGWGREGYTF. The rearrangement joins TRBV7-2 to TRBJ1-2, with a possible D match to TRBD1 (6 bases). The V gene lost 5 bases and the J gene lost 8 bases, with 24 bases spanning the gap. CDR1 and CDR2 from the germline V gene are SGHTA and FQGNSA. The CDR3 spans 16 residues.